This record concerns one T cell receptor (beta chain) sequence. What it binds is unknown. The diagnoses drew upon clinical symptoms, serum thyroxine and TRAb, thyroid ultrasound and orbital computed tomography. The authors took PBMCs from roughly 10 ml fresh peripheral blood. The data belong to a study of T cells in Graves' hyperthyroidism and ophthalmopathy. Study-level findings and limits: In simple terms, a model built on 13 V-J features told ophthalmopathy apart from stable hyperthyroidism.

The source material, RNA transcripts, was used to amplify TCR beta CDR3 regions. TCR CDR3 regions were first amplified by RT-PCR with HTBI primers. A single record per CDR3 protein comes from TCRdb applying MiXCR to the multiplex PCR reads. The repertoire holds about 570,000 distinct CDR3 sequences, with 11% to 15% as singletons. V gave up 4 bases and J gave up 0 bases, with 15 bases separating them. From germline, CDR1 is SQVTM and CDR2 ANQGSEA. The CDR3 has 16 residues. The sample consisted of blood. The V gene is TRBV29-1, the J gene TRBJ1-4; D remains ambiguous. The origin of this receptor is a woman in her 40s with Graves' hyperthyroidism. CDR3 sequence (DNA): TGCAGCGTTGGCCCTCCCCCAGATGCAACTAATGAAAAACTGTTTTTT. This sequence encodes CSVGPPPDATNEKLFF.